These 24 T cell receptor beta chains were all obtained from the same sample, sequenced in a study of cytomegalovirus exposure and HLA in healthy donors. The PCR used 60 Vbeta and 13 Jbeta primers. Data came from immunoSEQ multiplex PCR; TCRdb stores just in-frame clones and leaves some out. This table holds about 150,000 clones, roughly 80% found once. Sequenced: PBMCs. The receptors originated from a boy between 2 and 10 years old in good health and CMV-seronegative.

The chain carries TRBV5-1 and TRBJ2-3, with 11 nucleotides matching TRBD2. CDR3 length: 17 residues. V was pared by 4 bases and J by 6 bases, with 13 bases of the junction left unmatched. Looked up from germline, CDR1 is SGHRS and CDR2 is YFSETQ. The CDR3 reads CASSGGLAALTTDTQYF. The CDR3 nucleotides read TGCGCCAGCAGCGGGGGACTAGCGGCCCTAACGACGGATACGCAGTATTTT. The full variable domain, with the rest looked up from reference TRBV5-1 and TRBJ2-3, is KAGVTQTPRYLIKTRGQQVTLSCSPISGHRSVSWYQQTPGQGLQFLFEYFSETQRNKGNFPGRFSGRQFSNSRSEMNVSTLELGDSALYLCASSGGLAALTTDTQYFGPGTRLTVL.

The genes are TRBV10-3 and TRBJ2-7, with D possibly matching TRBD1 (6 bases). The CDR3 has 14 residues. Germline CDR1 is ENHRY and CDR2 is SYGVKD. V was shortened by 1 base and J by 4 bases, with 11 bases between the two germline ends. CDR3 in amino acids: CAISEFRGTYEQYF. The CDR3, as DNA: TGTGCCATCAGTGAGTTTAGGGGGACGTACGAGCAGTACTTC.

The CDR3 sequence is CASSYRDEQFF. The CDR3 nucleotides are TGTGCCAGCAGCTACAGGGATGAGCAGTTCTTC. The J gene is TRBJ2-1, the V gene TRBV7-8; a possible D gene is TRBD1 (6 bases). This CDR3 spans 11 amino acids. V gave up 4 bases and J gave up 8 bases, with 6 bases separating them. Germline CDR1 SGHVS, CDR2 FQNEAQ.

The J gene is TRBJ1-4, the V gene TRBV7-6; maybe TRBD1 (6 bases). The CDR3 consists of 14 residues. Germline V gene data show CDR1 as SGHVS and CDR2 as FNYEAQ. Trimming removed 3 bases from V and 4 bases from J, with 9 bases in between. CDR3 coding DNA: TGTGCCAGCAGCTTGACAGGAAATAATGAAAAACTGTTTTTT. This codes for CASSLTGNNEKLFF. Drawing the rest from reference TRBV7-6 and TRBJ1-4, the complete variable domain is GAGVSQSPRYKVTKRGQDVALRCDPISGHVSLYWYRQALGQGPEFLTYFNYEAQQDKSGLPNDRFSAERPEGSISTLTIQRTEQRDSAMYRCASSLTGNNEKLFFGSGTQLSVL.

CDR3 coding DNA: TGCGCCAGCAGCCACAGCCTAAGCGCTAGCGGAAGCTCCTACAATGAGCAGTTCTTC. This sequence encodes CASSHSLSASGSSYNEQFF. This sequence joins TRBV5-1 and TRBJ2-1; 7 bases fit TRBD2. The CDR3 contains 19 residues. With V trimmed by 4 bases and J by 0 bases, 16 bases remained unmatched. From germline, CDR1 is SGHRS and CDR2 YFSETQ.

The CDR3 sequence: CASSFRTGDTGELFF. CDR3 DNA: TGTGCCAGCAGCTTTCGGACAGGGGACACCGGGGAGCTGTTTTTT. The chain uses TRBV11-3 and TRBJ2-2; 9 bases align to TRBD1. J was trimmed by 3 bases and V by 3 bases; bases with no gene match: 2. CDR1 SGHNT and CDR2 YENEEA come from the germline V gene. The CDR3 contains 15 residues.

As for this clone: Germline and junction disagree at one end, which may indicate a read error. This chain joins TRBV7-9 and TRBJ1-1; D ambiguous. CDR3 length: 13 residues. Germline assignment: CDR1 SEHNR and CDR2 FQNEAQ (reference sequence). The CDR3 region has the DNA TGTTCCAGCAGCCAAGGGTTCGGGGATGAAGCTTTCTTT. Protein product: CSSSQGFGDEAFF.

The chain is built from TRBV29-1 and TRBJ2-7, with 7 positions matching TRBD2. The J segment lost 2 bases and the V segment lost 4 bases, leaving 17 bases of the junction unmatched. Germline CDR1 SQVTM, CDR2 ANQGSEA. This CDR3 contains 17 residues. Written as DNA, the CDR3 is TGCAGCGTTGGGGAAGGGTTAAGGGCTAGCGGCACCTACGAGCAGTACTTC. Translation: CSVGEGLRASGTYEQYF.

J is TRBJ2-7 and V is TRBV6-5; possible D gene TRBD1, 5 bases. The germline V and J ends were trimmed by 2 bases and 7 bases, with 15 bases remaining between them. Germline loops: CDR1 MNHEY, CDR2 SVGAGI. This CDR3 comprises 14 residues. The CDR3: CASSYGGALREQYF. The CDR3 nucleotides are TGTGCCAGCAGTTACGGTGGGGCGCTCCGAGAGCAGTACTTC.

CDR3 sequence: CASRTGRSGNTIYF. The CDR3 DNA is TGTGCCAGCAGGACCGGCAGGTCTGGAAACACCATATATTTT. The rearrangement uses TRBV7-8 and TRBJ1-3; D not certain. Per the germline V gene, CDR1 is SGHVS and CDR2 is FQNEAQ. The CDR3 contains 14 residues. The V and J ends lost 6 bases and 1 base respectively, with 10 bases between them.

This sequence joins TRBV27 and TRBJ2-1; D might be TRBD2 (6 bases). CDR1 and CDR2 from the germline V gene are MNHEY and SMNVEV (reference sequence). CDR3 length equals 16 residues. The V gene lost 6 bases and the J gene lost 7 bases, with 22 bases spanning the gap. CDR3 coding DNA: TGTGCCAGCAGCCGCGTGGGGGGTGTAGGGAGAAATGAGCAGTTCTTC. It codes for CASSRVGGVGRNEQFF.

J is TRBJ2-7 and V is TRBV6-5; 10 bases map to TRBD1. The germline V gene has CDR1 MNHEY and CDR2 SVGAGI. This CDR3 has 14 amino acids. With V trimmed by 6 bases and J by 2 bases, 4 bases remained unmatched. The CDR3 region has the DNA TGTGCCAGCAGGAGGACAGGGGGACCCTACGAGCAGTACTTC. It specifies CASRRTGGPYEQYF.

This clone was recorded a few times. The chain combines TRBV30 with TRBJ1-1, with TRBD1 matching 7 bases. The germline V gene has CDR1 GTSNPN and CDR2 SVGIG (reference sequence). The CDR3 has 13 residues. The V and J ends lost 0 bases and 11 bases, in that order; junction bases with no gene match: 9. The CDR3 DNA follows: TGTGCCTGGAGTGTAATAGGGGGCGCGGGGGCTTTCTTT. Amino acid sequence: CAWSVIGGAGAFF.

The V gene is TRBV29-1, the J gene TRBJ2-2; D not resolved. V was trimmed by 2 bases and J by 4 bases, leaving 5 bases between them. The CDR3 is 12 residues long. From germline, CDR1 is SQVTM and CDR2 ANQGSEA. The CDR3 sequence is CSVEISTGELFF. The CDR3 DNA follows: TGCAGCGTTGAAATATCCACCGGGGAGCTGTTTTTT.

Here the CDR3 reads CASSQPQGTLSGELFF. The CDR3 DNA reads as TGTGCCAGCAGCCAACCACAGGGTACGCTGTCCGGGGAGCTGTTTTTT. The chain uses TRBV7-2 and TRBJ2-2; the D gene is possibly TRBD1 (6 bases). Trimming took 5 bases from V and 6 from J, leaving 19 bases between them. Germline V gene sequence: CDR1 SGHTA, CDR2 FQGNSA. The CDR3 has 16 residues.

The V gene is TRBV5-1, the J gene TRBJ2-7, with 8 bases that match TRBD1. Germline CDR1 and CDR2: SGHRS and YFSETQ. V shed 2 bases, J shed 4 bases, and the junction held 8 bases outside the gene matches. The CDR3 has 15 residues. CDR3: CASSFFGQGSYEQYF. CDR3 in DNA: TGCGCCAGCAGCTTCTTCGGACAGGGATCTTACGAGCAGTACTTC.

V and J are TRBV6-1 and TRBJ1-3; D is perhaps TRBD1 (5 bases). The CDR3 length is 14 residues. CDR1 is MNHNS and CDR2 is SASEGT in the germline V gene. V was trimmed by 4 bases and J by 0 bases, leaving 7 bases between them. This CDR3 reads CASSVQDSGNTIYF. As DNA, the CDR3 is TGTGCCAGCAGTGTACAGGACTCTGGAAACACCATATATTTT.

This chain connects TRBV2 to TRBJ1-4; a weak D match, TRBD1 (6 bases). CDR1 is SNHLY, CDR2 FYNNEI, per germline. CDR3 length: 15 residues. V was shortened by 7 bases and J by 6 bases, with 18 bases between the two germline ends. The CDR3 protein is CASTRSDRIYEKLFF. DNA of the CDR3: TGTGCCAGCACCCGATCGGACAGAATCTATGAAAAACTGTTTTTT.

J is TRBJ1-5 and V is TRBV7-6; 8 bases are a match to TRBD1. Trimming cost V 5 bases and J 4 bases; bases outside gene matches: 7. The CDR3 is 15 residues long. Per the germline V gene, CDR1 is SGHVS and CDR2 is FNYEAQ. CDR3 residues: CASSPGQGWNQPQHF. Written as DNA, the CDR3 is TGTGCCAGCAGCCCTGGACAGGGTTGGAATCAGCCCCAGCATTTT.

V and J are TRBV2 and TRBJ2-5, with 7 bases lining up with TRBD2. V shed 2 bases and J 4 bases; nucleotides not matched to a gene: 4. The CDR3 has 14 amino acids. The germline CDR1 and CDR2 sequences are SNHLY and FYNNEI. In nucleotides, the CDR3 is TGTGCCAGCAGTGAACGCCCGGGGGGAGAGACCCAGTACTTC. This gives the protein CASSERPGGETQYF. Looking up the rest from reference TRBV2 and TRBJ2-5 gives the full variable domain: EPEVTQTPSHQVTQMGQEVILRCVPISNHLYFYWYRQILGQKVEFLVSFYNNEISEKSEIFDDQFSVERPDGSNFTLKIRSTKLEDSAMYFCASSERPGGETQYFGPGTRLLVL.

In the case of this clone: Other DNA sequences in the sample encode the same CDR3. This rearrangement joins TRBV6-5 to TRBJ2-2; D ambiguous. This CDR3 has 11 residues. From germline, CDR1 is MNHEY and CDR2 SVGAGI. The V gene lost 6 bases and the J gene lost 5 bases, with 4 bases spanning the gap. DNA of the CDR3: TGTGCCAGCAGCCGGACCGGGGAGCTGTTTTTT. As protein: CASSRTGELFF.

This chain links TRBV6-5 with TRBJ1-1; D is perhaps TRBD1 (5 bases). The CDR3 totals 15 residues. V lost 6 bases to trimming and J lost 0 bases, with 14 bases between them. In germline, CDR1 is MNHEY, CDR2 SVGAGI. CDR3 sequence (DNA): TGTGCCAGCAGCCGTCTAGGGGTAATGAACACTGAAGCTTTCTTT. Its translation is CASSRLGVMNTEAFF.

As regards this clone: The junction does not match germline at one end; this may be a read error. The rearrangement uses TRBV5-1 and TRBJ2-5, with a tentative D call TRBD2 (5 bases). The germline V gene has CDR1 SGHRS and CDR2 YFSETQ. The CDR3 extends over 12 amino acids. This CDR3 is CASSLPGRGLDF. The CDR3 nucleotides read TGCGCCAGCAGCTTGCCCGGACGAGGGTTAGACTTC.

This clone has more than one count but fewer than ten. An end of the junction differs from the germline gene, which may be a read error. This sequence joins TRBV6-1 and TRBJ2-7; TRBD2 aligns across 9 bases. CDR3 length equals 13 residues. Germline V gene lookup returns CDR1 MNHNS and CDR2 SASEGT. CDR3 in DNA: TGTGCCAGCAGTGATAGTCCGGCTAGCGGGGCAAACTTC. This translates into CASSDSPASGANF.